These 22 T cell receptor beta chains share one sample of origin, sequenced in a study of control samples from healthy donors and cancer patients. TCRdb's table, derived via immunoSEQ multiplex PCR, lists solely in-frame clones and lacks some. The table includes about 110,000 clones, approximately 88% detected once. Sequenced input: PBMCs. The receptor set was obtained from an older woman with lung cancer.

The chain couples TRBV2 to TRBJ2-1; no definite D call. The CDR3 is 13 residues long. Germline CDR1 reads SNHLY; CDR2 reads FYNNEI. Trimming took off 4 bases at V and 7 bases at J, with 11 bases between the two ends. The CDR3 sequence is CASSVEARNEQFF. The CDR3 DNA reads TGTGCCAGCAGTGTCGAAGCGCGAAATGAGCAGTTCTTC.

CDR3 DNA sequence: TGCGCCAGCAGCTTAAGACTAGCGGGGGACACCGGGGAGCTGTTTTTT. This encodes CASSLRLAGDTGELFF. The gene calls are TRBV5-1 and TRBJ2-2; 12 bases agree with TRBD2. In germline, CDR1 is SGHRS, CDR2 YFSETQ. The CDR3 loop spans 16 amino acids. Trimming removed 2 bases from V and 3 bases from J; junction bases left unmatched: 2. The full variable domain, rest sourced from reference TRBV5-1 and TRBJ2-2, is KAGVTQTPRYLIKTRGQQVTLSCSPISGHRSVSWYQQTPGQGLQFLFEYFSETQRNKGNFPGRFSGRQFSNSRSEMNVSTLELGDSALYLCASSLRLAGDTGELFFGEGSRLTVL.

The J gene is TRBJ1-3, the V gene TRBV5-4; D is uncertain. The CDR3 covers 15 residues. From germline, CDR1 is SGHNT and CDR2 YYREEE (reference sequence). Trimming took 4 bases from V and 1 from J, leaving 12 bases between them. CDR3 nucleotide sequence: TGTGCCAGCAGCACTGACTTGCTATCTGGAAACACCATATATTTT. Translation: CASSTDLLSGNTIYF.

The chain combines TRBV7-9 with TRBJ2-3; a weak D match, TRBD1 (6 bases). Germline CDR1 and CDR2: SEHNR and FQNEAQ (reference sequence). V was trimmed by 1 base and J by 5 bases, leaving 13 bases between them. This CDR3 has 15 amino acids. Written as DNA, the CDR3 is TGTGCCAGCAGCTTAGACAGGGTTTCAGGAGATACGCAGTATTTT. Translating gives CASSLDRVSGDTQYF.

This chain connects TRBV6-5 to TRBJ2-5; D is uncertain. V dropped 8 bases and J dropped 5 bases, with 6 bases sitting between them. CDR1 MNHEY and CDR2 SVGAGI come from the germline V gene. The CDR3 is made up of 10 amino acids. CDR3 loop: CASGRETQYF. In nucleotides, the CDR3 is TGTGCCAGCGGCAGGGAGACCCAGTACTTC.

The V and J genes are TRBV5-1 and TRBJ1-4, with D unresolved. V lost 0 bases and J lost 8, with 23 bases in between. CDR3 size: 18 residues. The germline CDR1 and CDR2 sequences are SGHRS and YFSETQ. The CDR3 nucleotides read TGCGCCAGCAGCTTGGATAGTCCAAAAGGATCGCCCCACGAAAAACTGTTTTTT. Protein sequence: CASSLDSPKGSPHEKLFF.

The chain has TRBV5-4 and TRBJ1-2; 7 bases are shared with TRBD1. There are 15 residues in the CDR3. The V and J ends lost 2 bases and 3 bases, in that order; junction bases with no gene match: 7. Germline CDR1 reads SGHNT; CDR2 reads YYREEE (reference sequence). CDR3 region: CASSFDRASDYGYTF. CDR3 coding DNA: TGTGCCAGCAGCTTCGACAGGGCGTCGGACTATGGCTACACCTTC.

Turning to this clone: This may stem from a read error, because a much larger clone lies one nucleotide away. The CDR3 DNA is TGTGCCAGCAGCTTAGACTCTGGGGCCAACGTCCTGACTTTC. The encoded protein is CASSLDSGANVLTF. This rearrangement joins TRBV7-2 to TRBJ2-6; D gene unclear. There are 14 residues in the CDR3. Trimming took off 1 base at V and 0 bases at J, with 1 base between the two ends. The germline CDR1 and CDR2 sequences are SGHTA and FQGNSA. Based on the CDR3 plus reference TRBV7-2 and TRBJ2-6, the full variable domain is GAGVSQSPSNKVTEKGKDVELRCDPISGHTALYWYRQSLGQGLEFLIYFQGNSAPDKSGLPSDRFSAERTGGSVSTLTIQRTQQEDSAVYLCASSLDSGANVLTFGAGSRLTVL.

This clone was counted once. The chain recombines TRBV18 with TRBJ1-1, with D possibly TRBD1 on 5 matching bases. The ends were cut back, 6 bases at V and 4 bases at J, with 15 bases in the middle. The CDR3 spans 14 residues. Germline CDR1 is KGHSH and CDR2 is LQKENI. The CDR3 here is CASSDIRQTTEAFF. CDR3 bases: TGTGCCAGCTCCGATATCAGACAGACCACTGAAGCTTTCTTT.

In this sample, this clone turned up once. The chain employs TRBV7-2 and TRBJ1-1; weak D call: TRBD1 (6 bases). Trimming shortened V by 1 base and J by 8 bases, and 17 bases separated the two germline ends. The CDR3 has 15 residues. Germline V gene data show CDR1 as SGHTA and CDR2 as FQGNSA. CDR3 sequence reads: CASSLVEGTDSEAFF. DNA of the CDR3: TGTGCCAGCAGCTTAGTTGAGGGTACGGACAGCGAAGCTTTCTTT.

This clone was recorded only once. This chain uses TRBV28 with TRBJ1-4; D is ambiguous. CDR3 length equals 15 residues. V lost 5 bases and J 6 bases, leaving 16 bases between the germline ends. Germline V CDR1 and CDR2: MDHEN, SYDVKM. The CDR3 sequence: CASSTPGAWDEKLFF. Here the CDR3 DNA reads TGTGCCAGCAGTACTCCAGGCGCGTGGGATGAAAAACTGTTTTTT.

The chain uses TRBV9 and TRBJ2-7; TRBD2 agrees at 8 bases. The CDR3 is 16 residues long. Germline values: CDR1 SGDLS, CDR2 YYNGEE. The V and J ends lost 4 bases and 1 base, in that order; junction bases with no gene match: 10. The CDR3 DNA reads TGTGCCAGCAGCCCTCATTGGGGACTAGGGTCCTACGAGCAGTACTTC. It is translated as CASSPHWGLGSYEQYF. The entire variable domain, with the rest obtained from reference TRBV9 and TRBJ2-7, is as follows: DSGVTQTPKHLITATGQRVTLRCSPRSGDLSVYWYQQSLDQGLQFLIQYYNGEERAKGNILERFSAQQFPDLHSELNLSSLELGDSALYFCASSPHWGLGSYEQYFGPGTRLTVT.

CDR3 region: CASSHQGANYGYTF. CDR3 nucleotides: TGTGCCAGCAGCCATCAGGGGGCCAACTATGGCTACACCTTC. V is TRBV3-1 (or the pseudogene TRBV3-2) and J is TRBJ1-2; 8 bases are a match to TRBD1. CDR1 is LGHDT, CDR2 YNNKEL, per germline (reference sequence). V lost 3 bases and J lost 2; bases outside the gene matches: 2. The length of the CDR3 is 14 residues.

This clone was counted a single time. The CDR3 sequence is CASRSEGRGAGEAFF. The CDR3 nucleotides read TGTGCCAGCAGGTCAGAAGGGCGTGGGGCAGGGGAAGCTTTCTTT. The V gene is TRBV28, the J gene TRBJ1-1; D may be TRBD1 (5 bases). CDR1 and CDR2 (germline): MDHEN, SYDVKM. This CDR3 has 15 amino acids. The ends were cut back, 6 bases at V and 8 bases at J, with 22 bases in the middle.

V is TRBV5-1 and J is TRBJ2-5; D ambiguous. This CDR3 has 12 amino acids. V dropped 3 bases and J dropped 1 base, with 4 bases sitting between them. Germline lookup yields CDR1 SGHRS and CDR2 YFSETQ. The CDR3 region has the DNA TGCGCCAGCAGCTCGACCCAAGAGACCCAGTACTTC. Translation gives CASSSTQETQYF.

This chain joins TRBV12-3 or TRBV12-4 and TRBJ2-7; D uncertain. The CDR3 consists of 12 residues. Between the trimmed V and J ends, which lost 3 bases and 4 bases, there was a span of 7 bases. CDR3 protein: CASSFGMYEQYF. The CDR3 nucleotides are TGTGCCAGCAGTTTTGGAATGTACGAGCAGTACTTC.

The chain recombines TRBV10-3 with TRBJ2-3; the match to TRBD2 covers 8 bases. The trim removed 6 bases at V and 4 bases at J, leaving 6 bases unmatched. Germline CDR1 reads ENHRY; CDR2 reads SYGVKD. The CDR3 loop spans 14 amino acids. CDR3: CAIRGSGGADTQYF. The CDR3 DNA follows: TGTGCCATCAGGGGGAGCGGGGGCGCAGATACGCAGTATTTT.

The chain carries TRBV21-1 and TRBJ2-3; the table's TRBD2 call for D was not verified on the DNA. TRBV21-1 is assigned pseudogene status. This CDR3 spans 18 amino acids. In DNA, the CDR3 is TGTGCCAGCAGCCTCCGGCCGCTCAGGTCTCCGGGGGGAGATACGCAGTATTTT. This codes for CASSLRPLRSPGGDTQYF.

The CDR3 nucleotides read TGTGCCAGCAGCAAGGCGAAAAAAGACAGGGTGAATTTTCTTAATTCACCCCTCCACTTT. Its translation: CASSKAKKDRVNFLNSPLHF. This chain links TRBV21-1 with TRBJ1-6; the table names TRBD1, a call not compared with the DNA. TRBV21-1 is a known pseudogene. This CDR3 has 20 amino acids.

The chain has TRBV19 and TRBJ1-1, with D tentatively TRBD1 (5 bases). Germline-derived CDR1 and CDR2 are LNHDA and SQIVND (reference sequence). V was cut by 3 bases and J by 1 base, with 18 bases left in between. This CDR3 is 17 amino acids long. The CDR3 DNA follows: TGTGCCAGTAGTATTTTCCCACAGGTCGGAGGGAACACTGAAGCTTTCTTT. This encodes CASSIFPQVGGNTEAFF. Based on the CDR3 plus reference TRBV19 and TRBJ1-1, the full variable domain is DGGITQSPKYLFRKEGQNVTLSCEQNLNHDAMYWYRQDPGQGLRLIYYSQIVNDFQKGDIAEGYSVSREKKESFPLTVTSAQKNPTAFYLCASSIFPQVGGNTEAFFGQGTRLTVV.

V is TRBV5-1 and J is TRBJ2-1, with D maybe TRBD2 (6 bases). With 2 bases removed from V and 9 bases from J, the gap between germline ends came to 15 bases. From germline, CDR1 is SGHRS and CDR2 YFSETQ. The CDR3 extends over 14 amino acids. The CDR3 nucleotides are TGCGCCAGCAGCTTCTCCACTAGCTGGGGTGAGCAGTTCTTC. It is translated as CASSFSTSWGEQFF. The entire variable domain, with the rest obtained from reference TRBV5-1 and TRBJ2-1, is as follows: KAGVTQTPRYLIKTRGQQVTLSCSPISGHRSVSWYQQTPGQGLQFLFEYFSETQRNKGNFPGRFSGRQFSNSRSEMNVSTLELGDSALYLCASSFSTSWGEQFFGPGTRLTVL.

V and J are TRBV15 and TRBJ1-4; TRBD1 might be the D (6 bases). Trimming left V 2 bases short and J 5 bases short, with 12 bases between. CDR3 length: 15 amino acids. CDR1 is LNHNV, CDR2 YYDKDF, per germline (reference sequence). CDR3 sequence: CATSRTNRENEKLFF. CDR3 nucleotides: TGTGCCACCAGCAGAACCAACAGGGAAAATGAAAAACTGTTTTTT.